This T cell receptor beta chain was captured by sequencing in a study of shared clonotypes between healthy human individuals. As for the study in general: CD8 memory received one plate per donor, CD8 naive two, CD4 memory three and CD4 naive three.

Study findings and constraints: Sampling included only blood; tissue repertoires likely differ.

The CDR3 runs to 14 residues. CDR1 is MNHEY, CDR2 SMNVEV, per germline (reference sequence). Trimming took 5 bases from V and 7 from J; bases not matched to a gene: 7. This clone occurred once. The antigen is unknown. As handled by the study authors: ImmunoSEQ junction-only sequences lacked quality scores, so their filtering differed. This table comes from immunoSEQ multiplex PCR, and its TCRdb copy is limited to in-frame clones, with some not included. The V and J calls and the clone size are those of that table, but D and trimming were determined from the DNA. The top ten clones hold approximately 0.12% of a sample with 660,000 or so clones, roughly 95% of them seen once. Naive CD8 isolation took CD45RO-negative cells positively selected for CCR7 and excluded terminally differentiated effector memory CD45RA+ cells.

The sequence came from a woman in her thirties in good health. The rearrangement links TRBV27 to TRBJ1-5; 8 nucleotides match TRBD1. The source material was naive CD8+ T cells sorted from blood. CDR3 loop: CASSPPGGEQPQHF. For the CDR3, the DNA is TGTGCCAGCAGTCCACCAGGGGGCGAGCAGCCCCAGCATTTT.